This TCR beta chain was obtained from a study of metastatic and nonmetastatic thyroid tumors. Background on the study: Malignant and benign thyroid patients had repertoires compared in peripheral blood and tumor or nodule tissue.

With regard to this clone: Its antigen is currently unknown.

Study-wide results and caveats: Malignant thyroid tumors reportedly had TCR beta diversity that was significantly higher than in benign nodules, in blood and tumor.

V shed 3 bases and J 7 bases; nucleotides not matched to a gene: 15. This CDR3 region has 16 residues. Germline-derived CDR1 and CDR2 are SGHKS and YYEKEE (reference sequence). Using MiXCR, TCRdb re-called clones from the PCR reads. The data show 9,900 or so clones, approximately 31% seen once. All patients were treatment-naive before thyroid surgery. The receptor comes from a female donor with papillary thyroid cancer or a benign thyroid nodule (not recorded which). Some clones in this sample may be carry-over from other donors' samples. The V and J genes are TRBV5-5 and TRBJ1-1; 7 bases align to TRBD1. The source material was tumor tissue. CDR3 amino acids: CASSSPTGSRTGEAFF. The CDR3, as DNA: TGTGCCAGCAGCTCCCCGACAGGGTCCAGAACAGGTGAAGCTTTCTTT.